These T cell receptor beta chains were read from a single sample in a study of cytomegalovirus exposure and HLA in healthy donors. Sequencing was performed with immunoSEQ multiplex PCR; in TCRdb, only in-frame clones are kept and a portion is missing. The profile shows fewer than 250,000 clones, around 82% of them singletons. The sample taken for sequencing was PBMCs. The origin of the receptors is a man aged 35 to 55 in good health and CMV-seropositive. CDR3s include the opening cysteine and the closing phenylalanine or tryptophan. Each record gives: V gene, clone size, D gene, J gene, CDR3 DNA, CDR3 protein. D genes are given only for firm matches. The listing skips clone size in some rows; elsewhere it reads once, few, many or a size class.

TRBV5-1	once	TRBD1	TRBJ2-2	TGCGCCAGCAGCTCCGGGACAGGGGGAACCGGGGAGCTGTTTTTT	CASSSGTGGTGELFF
TRBV6-1	.	.	TRBJ2-7	TGTGCCAGCAGAGACCCTACTAAACTCTACGAGCAGTACTTC	CASRDPTKLYEQYF
TRBV28	.	TRBD1	TRBJ2-7	TGTGCCAGCAGTTCGACAGGGCCCTCATCCTACGAGCAGTACTTC	CASSSTGPSSYEQYF
TRBV4-2	.	TRBD2	TRBJ2-1	TGTGCCAGCAGCCAAGATAGGTCTAGCGGGAGTCCGTTCTTC	CASSQDRSSGSPFF
TRBV16	.	.	TRBJ1-2	TGTGCCAGCAGCCAATTAGAAGGGGCTAACTATGGCTACACCTTC	CASSQLEGANYGYTF
TRBV7-2	.	.	TRBJ2-5	TGTGCCAGCAGATCAGGGGTGGAGACCCAGTACTTC	CASRSGVETQYF
TRBV4-3	.	TRBD1	TRBJ2-1	TGCGCCAGCAGCCAAGAAGGGGGCGGTTACCCCAATGAGCAGTTCTTC	CASSQEGGGYPNEQFF
TRBV7-3	.	.	TRBJ2-3	TGTGCCAGCAGCTTATTAAGCGCAGATACGCAGTATTTT	CASSLLSADTQYF
TRBV28	.	.	TRBJ1-5	TGTGCCAGCAGTTTCCATCATCAGCCCCAGCATTTT	CASSFHHQPQHF
TRBV19	.	TRBD1	TRBJ1-2	TGTGCCAGTAGTTCCCGGGACAGGGCTCGGTATGGCTACACCTTC	CASSSRDRARYGYTF
TRBV14	few	.	TRBJ1-1	TGTGCCAGCAGCCAGAACAGGAACACTGAAGCTTTCTTT	CASSQNRNTEAFF
TRBV2	.	.	TRBJ1-2	TGTGCCAGCAGTGAGAGGACTCCTAACTATGGCTACACCTTC	CASSERTPNYGYTF
TRBV11-2	.	TRBD2	TRBJ2-1	TGTGCCAGCAGCTCCCGAAGGCGGGGGGAGCCCTACAATGAGCAGTTCTTC	CASSSRRRGEPYNEQFF
TRBV11-2	few	.	TRBJ1-1	TGTGCCAGCAGCTTAGATTTTGGCGGGAACACTGAAGCTTTCTTT	CASSLDFGGNTEAFF
TRBV10-3	.	.	TRBJ1-1	TGTGCCATCAGTGAGCTGCTGACAGGCTTGAACACTGAAGCTTTCTTT	CAISELLTGLNTEAFF
TRBV29-1	.	.	TRBJ1-1	TGCAGCGTTGAATCACAGAGGCAGGGTGAAGCTTTCTTT	CSVESQRQGEAFF
TRBV28	.	.	TRBJ2-4	TGTGCCAGCAGTCCCTCCGACAGTAGTGAGGACAAAAACATTCAGTACTTC	CASSPSDSSEDKNIQYF
TRBV29-1	.	TRBD1	TRBJ2-2	TGCAGCGGCTCAACAGGGGTTGACACCGGGGAGCTGTTTTTT	CSGSTGVDTGELFF
TRBV10-3	.	TRBD2	TRBJ2-3	TGTGCCATCAGTGAACTAGGGACTACCACAGATACGCAGTATTTT	CAISELGTTTDTQYF
TRBV7-6	.	.	TRBJ2-2	TGTGCCAGCGGAGCGCTCACCGGGGAGCTGTTTTTT	CASGALTGELFF
TRBV5-1	.	.	TRBJ2-5	TGCGCCAGCAGCTTGGTAGGGTCAGGGAAAGAGACCCAGTACTTC	CASSLVGSGKETQYF
TRBV20-1	.	.	TRBJ2-7	TGCAGTGTTACTAGGACCTACGAGCAGTACTTC	CSVTRTYEQYF
TRBV15	.	TRBD1	TRBJ1-1	TGTGCCACCAGCAGAGGGGACAGGGGGCGCGGTTGGACTGAAGCTTTCTTT	CATSRGDRGRGWTEAFF
TRBV19	once	.	TRBJ2-1	TGTGCCAGTAGCGGAGACAGCTCCTTCCTTCATGAGCAGTTCTTC	CASSGDSSFLHEQFF
TRBV5-6	.	TRBD2	TRBJ2-1	TGTGCCAGCAGGGGACTAGAGAATGAGCAGTTCTTC	CASRGLENEQFF
TRBV6-1	.	.	TRBJ2-5	TGTGCCAGCAGTTCCTTTACTAGTCGGGAGACCCAGTACTTC	CASSSFTSRETQYF